Following are 2 T cell receptor beta chains from one sample sequenced in a study of T-cell memory formation after mild COVID-19 (dated by TCRdb to about 2021). Library construction relied on 5' RACE. The sequencer listed for this sample is Illumina NovaSeq 6000. TCRdb trimmed the raw reads at Q25, called clones with MiXCR and kept productive beta chains. Each entry is one CDR3 protein sequence, shown with its most common DNA and genes. The table for this sample lists some 300,000 distinct CDR3 sequences; 19% of them were counted only once. In total, the top ten clones hold 21% of the sample. The source material was PBMCs or a T cell subset sorted from them (not recorded which). The receptors come from a man aged 18 to 35 who had mild COVID-19 (a few samples of this study predate the infection). The sample titles of this study are shuffled in the database, so cell type and time point are left out; the donor was told from shared clones.

In this sample, this clonotype turned up a few times. The V gene is TRBV4-1, the J gene TRBJ2-1, with D hard to call. Deletions cut 1 base from V and 4 bases from J, with 11 bases between. The CDR3 sequence is 15 residues long. CDR1 and CDR2 (germline): MGHRA, YSYEKL. CDR3 protein: CASSQGRNPYNEQFF. Here the CDR3 DNA reads TGCGCCAGCAGCCAAGGCAGGAATCCGTACAATGAGCAGTTCTTC.

This clonotype was seen a few times. CDR3 in amino acids: CASSQSSPEGRNEQFF. The DNA for the CDR3 is TGCGCCAGCAGTCAATCCTCCCCCGAGGGGCGAAATGAGCAGTTCTTC. The J gene is TRBJ2-1, the V gene TRBV23-1, with D tentatively TRBD1 or TRBD2 (5 bases each). TRBV23-1 is identified as an open reading frame with a role that is uncertain. This CDR3 is built from 16 residues. Trimming removed 0 bases from V and 7 bases from J, with 16 bases in between.